Presented here are 9 T cell receptor beta chains from one specimen sequenced in a study of OX40 agonist ivuxolimab in advanced cancers. Clones were read by immunoSEQ multiplex PCR, and TCRdb kept only the in-frame ones, dropping some. The sample contains around 84,000 clones, more than 70% of which appear only once. Sequences were derived from CD4+ or CD8+ T cells sorted from blood, sampled in a trial of the OX40 agonist ivuxolimab. These receptors came from an adult with an advanced solid tumor such as melanoma, head and neck, liver or kidney cancer.

V usage is TRBV18 and J usage is TRBJ2-2; 10 bases map to TRBD2. This CDR3 has 18 amino acids. Germline values: CDR1 KGHSH, CDR2 LQKENI. After removal of 2 bases from V and 0 bases from J, the junction contained 6 bases not matched to a gene. CDR3 sequence: CASSPFLAGATNTGELFF. The CDR3, as DNA: TGTGCCAGCTCACCATTCCTAGCGGGGGCAACGAACACCGGGGAGCTGTTTTTT.

A note on this clone: At one end, the junction sequence differs from germline, possibly due to a read error. V usage is TRBV5-1 and J usage is TRBJ2-7; 11 bases line up with TRBD1. The CDR3 has 14 residues. The germline gives CDR1 SGHRS, CDR2 YFSETQ. CDR3 sequence reads: CASRLGQGDYEQYF. The CDR3 nucleotides are TGCGCCAGCAGATTGGGACAGGGGGACTACGAGCAGTACTTC.

The chain joins TRBV30 to TRBJ2-3, with 10 bases identical to TRBD2. With 7 bases clipped from V and 5 bases from J, the junction kept 9 bases outside the gene matches. Germline CDR1 reads GTSNPN; CDR2 reads SVGIG (reference sequence). This CDR3 contains 14 residues. CDR3 residues: CASHPSGSGDTQYF. In nucleotides, the CDR3 is TGTGCCTCTCACCCTAGCGGGAGCGGAGATACGCAGTATTTT.

The gene calls are TRBV18 and TRBJ2-7; TRBD2 matches 8 bases. V shed 3 bases and J 3 bases; nucleotides not matched to a gene: 4. This CDR3 region has 14 residues. CDR1 and CDR2 from the germline V gene are KGHSH and LQKENI. In DNA form, the CDR3 reads TGTGCCAGCTCACCGCGGGGGGCCCACTACGAGCAGTACTTC. Its translation is CASSPRGAHYEQYF. The variable domain in full, completed from reference TRBV18 and TRBJ2-7, reads NAGVMQNPRHLVRRRGQEARLRCSPMKGHSHVYWYRQLPEEGLKFMVYLQKENIIDESGMPKERFSAEFPKEGPSILRIQQVVRGDSAAYFCASSPRGAHYEQYFGPGTRLTVT.

The chain couples TRBV10-1 to TRBJ1-5; the D gene is possibly TRBD1 (6 bases). CDR3 size: 20 residues. The germline CDR1 and CDR2 sequences are WNHNN and SYGVQD (reference sequence). The germline V and J ends were trimmed by 8 bases and 0 bases, with 29 bases remaining between them. Here the CDR3 reads CASGPRQGQSLTYSNQPQHF. DNA of the CDR3: TGCGCCAGCGGCCCTCGGCAGGGGCAATCGTTAACCTATAGCAATCAGCCCCAGCATTTT.

The chain employs TRBV6-6 and TRBJ1-5, with 7 bases fitting TRBD1. V gave up 1 base and J gave up 5 bases; unmatched junction bases: 5. Germline-derived CDR1 and CDR2 are MNHNY and SVGAGI (reference sequence). This CDR3 comprises 15 residues. CDR3 in DNA: TGTGCCAGCAGTTACTTACAGGGGAGGGATCAGCCCCAGCATTTT. Translation gives CASSYLQGRDQPQHF.

V is TRBV4-2 and J is TRBJ1-2; the D is unclear. The CDR3 has 18 amino acids. Germline-derived CDR1 and CDR2 are LGHNA and YNFKEQ. Deletions cut 0 bases from V and 4 bases from J, with 21 bases between. The CDR3 DNA is TGTGCCAGCAGCCAAGATAAAGTCGGACCTGGGATAGGCTATGGCTACACCTTC. Protein: CASSQDKVGPGIGYGYTF.

The DNA for the CDR3 is TGTGCCAGCAGTGAAGGGGGATACGGGGTCTACGAGCAGTACTTC. It codes for CASSEGGYGVYEQYF. V usage is TRBV6-1 and J usage is TRBJ2-5; TRBD2 might be the D (5 bases). The DNA end is more similar to TRBJ2-7, so the J call may be wrong. Germline lookup yields CDR1 MNHNS and CDR2 SASEGT. The CDR3 runs to 15 residues.

This clone was seen a few times. The rearrangement links TRBV18 to TRBJ1-1; D is unclear. CDR3 size: 14 residues. Trimming took 8 bases from V and 2 from J, leaving 15 bases between them. Looked up from germline, CDR1 is KGHSH and CDR2 is LQKENI. CDR3 DNA sequence: TGTGCCAGCACCGCACTTGGGAGCAACACTGAAGCTTTCTTT. This encodes CASTALGSNTEAFF. The complete variable domain, with remaining parts taken from reference TRBV18 and TRBJ1-1, reads NAGVMQNPRHLVRRRGQEARLRCSPMKGHSHVYWYRQLPEEGLKFMVYLQKENIIDESGMPKERFSAEFPKEGPSILRIQQVVRGDSAAYFCASTALGSNTEAFFGQGTRLTVV.